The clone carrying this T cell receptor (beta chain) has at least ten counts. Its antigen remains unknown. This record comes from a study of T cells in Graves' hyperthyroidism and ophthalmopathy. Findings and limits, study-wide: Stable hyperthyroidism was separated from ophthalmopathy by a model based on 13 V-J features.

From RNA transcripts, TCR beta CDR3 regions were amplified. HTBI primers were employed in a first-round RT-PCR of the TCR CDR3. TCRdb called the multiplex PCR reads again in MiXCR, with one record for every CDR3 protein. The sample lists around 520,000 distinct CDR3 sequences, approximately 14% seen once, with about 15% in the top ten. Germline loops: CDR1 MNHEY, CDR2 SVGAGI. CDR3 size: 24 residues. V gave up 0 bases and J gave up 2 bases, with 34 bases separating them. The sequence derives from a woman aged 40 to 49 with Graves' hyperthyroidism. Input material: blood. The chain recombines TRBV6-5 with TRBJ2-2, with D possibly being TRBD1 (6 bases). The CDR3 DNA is TGTGCCAGCAGTTACTCGACCGGCCGGACGGACAGTCCCCGTAGGACCGAAAACACCGGGGAGCTGTTTTTT. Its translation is CASSYSTGRTDSPRRTENTGELFF.